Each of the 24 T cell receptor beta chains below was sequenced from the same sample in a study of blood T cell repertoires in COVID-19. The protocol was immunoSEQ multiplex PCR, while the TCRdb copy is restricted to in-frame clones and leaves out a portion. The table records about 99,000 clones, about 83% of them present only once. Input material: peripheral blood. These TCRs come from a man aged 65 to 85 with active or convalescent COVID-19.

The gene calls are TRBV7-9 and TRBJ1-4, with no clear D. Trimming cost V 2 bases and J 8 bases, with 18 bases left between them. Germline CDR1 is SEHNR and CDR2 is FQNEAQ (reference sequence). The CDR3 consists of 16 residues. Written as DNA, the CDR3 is TGTGCCAGCAGCTTACGTTCGGAGGCGCCGGAGGAAAAACTGTTTTTT. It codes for CASSLRSEAPEEKLFF. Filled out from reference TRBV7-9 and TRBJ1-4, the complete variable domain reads DTGVSQNPRHKITKRGQNVTFRCDPISEHNRLYWYRQTLGQGPEFLTYFQNEAQLEKSRLLSDRFSAERPKGSFSTLEIQRTEQGDSAMYLCASSLRSEAPEEKLFFGSGTQLSVL.

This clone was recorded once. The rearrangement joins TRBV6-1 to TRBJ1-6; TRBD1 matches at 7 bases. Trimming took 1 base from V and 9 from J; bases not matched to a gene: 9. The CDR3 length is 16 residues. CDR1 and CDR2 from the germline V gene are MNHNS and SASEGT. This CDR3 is CASSEGAPGDSSPLHF. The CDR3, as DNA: TGTGCCAGCAGTGAAGGAGCTCCAGGGGACAGTTCACCCCTCCACTTT.

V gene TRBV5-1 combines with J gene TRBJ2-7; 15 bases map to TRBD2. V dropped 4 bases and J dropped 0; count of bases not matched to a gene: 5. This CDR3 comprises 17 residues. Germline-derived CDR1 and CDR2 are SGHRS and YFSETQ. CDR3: CASSTGLAGGNSYEQYF. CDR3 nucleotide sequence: TGCGCCAGCAGCACGGGACTAGCGGGGGGCAACTCCTACGAGCAGTACTTC. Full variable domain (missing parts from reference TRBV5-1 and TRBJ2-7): KAGVTQTPRYLIKTRGQQVTLSCSPISGHRSVSWYQQTPGQGLQFLFEYFSETQRNKGNFPGRFSGRQFSNSRSEMNVSTLELGDSALYLCASSTGLAGGNSYEQYFGPGTRLTVT.

CDR3 sequence reads: CASSRGNEQYF. The CDR3, as DNA: TGTGCCAGCAGTCGGGGTAACGAGCAGTACTTC. The J gene is TRBJ2-7, the V gene TRBV27; perhaps TRBD2 as D (5 bases). Germline V gene lookup returns CDR1 MNHEY and CDR2 SMNVEV (reference sequence). V lost 5 bases and J 5 bases, leaving 7 bases between the germline ends. The CDR3 length is 11 residues.

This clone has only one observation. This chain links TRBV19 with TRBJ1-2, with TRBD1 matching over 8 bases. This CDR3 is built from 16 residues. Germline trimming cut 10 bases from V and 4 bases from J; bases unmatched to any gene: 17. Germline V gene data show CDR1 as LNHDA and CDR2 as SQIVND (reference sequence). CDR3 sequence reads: CAISGTGDTEAYGYTF. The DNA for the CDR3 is TGTGCCATTTCTGGGACAGGAGATACCGAAGCCTATGGCTACACCTTC.

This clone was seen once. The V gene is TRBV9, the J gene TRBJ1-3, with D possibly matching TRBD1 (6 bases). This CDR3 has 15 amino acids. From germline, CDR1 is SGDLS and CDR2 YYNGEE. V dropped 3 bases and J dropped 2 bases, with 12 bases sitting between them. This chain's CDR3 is CASSGSGQPGNTIYF. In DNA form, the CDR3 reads TGTGCCAGCAGCGGATCAGGACAGCCTGGAAACACCATATATTTT.

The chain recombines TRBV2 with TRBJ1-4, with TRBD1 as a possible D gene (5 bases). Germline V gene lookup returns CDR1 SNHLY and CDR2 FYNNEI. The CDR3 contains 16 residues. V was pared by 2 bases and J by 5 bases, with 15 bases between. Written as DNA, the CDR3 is TGTGCCAGCAGTGAAAGAGTCGGAGGGGAAAATGAAAAACTGTTTTTT. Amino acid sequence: CASSERVGGENEKLFF. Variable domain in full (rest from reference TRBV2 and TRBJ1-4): EPEVTQTPSHQVTQMGQEVILRCVPISNHLYFYWYRQILGQKVEFLVSFYNNEISEKSEIFDDQFSVERPDGSNFTLKIRSTKLEDSAMYFCASSERVGGENEKLFFGSGTQLSVL.

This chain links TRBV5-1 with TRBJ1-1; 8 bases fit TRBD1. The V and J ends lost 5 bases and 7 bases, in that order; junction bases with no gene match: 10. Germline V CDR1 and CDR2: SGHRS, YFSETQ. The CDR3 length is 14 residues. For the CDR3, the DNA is TGCGCCAGCAGTGCTCCTGACAGGGGAAATGAAGCTTTCTTT. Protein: CASSAPDRGNEAFF.

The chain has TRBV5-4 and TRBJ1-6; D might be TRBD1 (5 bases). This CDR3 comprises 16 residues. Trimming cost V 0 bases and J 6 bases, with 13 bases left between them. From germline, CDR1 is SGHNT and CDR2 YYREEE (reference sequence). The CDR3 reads CASSLVAGGGNSPLHF. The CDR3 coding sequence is TGTGCCAGCAGCTTGGTAGCCGGGGGGGGTAATTCACCCCTCCACTTT. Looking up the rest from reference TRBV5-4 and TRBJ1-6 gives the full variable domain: ETGVTQSPTHLIKTRGQQVTLRCSSQSGHNTVSWYQQALGQGPQFIFQYYREEENGRGNFPPRFSGLQFPNYSSELNVNALELDDSALYLCASSLVAGGGNSPLHFGNGTRLTVT.

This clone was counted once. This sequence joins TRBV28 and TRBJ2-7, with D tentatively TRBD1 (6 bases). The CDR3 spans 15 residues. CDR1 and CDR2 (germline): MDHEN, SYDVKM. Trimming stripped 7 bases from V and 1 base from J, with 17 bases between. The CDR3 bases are TGTGCCAGCACCTTACAGGGTATTGGATCCTACGAGCAGTACTTC. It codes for CASTLQGIGSYEQYF.

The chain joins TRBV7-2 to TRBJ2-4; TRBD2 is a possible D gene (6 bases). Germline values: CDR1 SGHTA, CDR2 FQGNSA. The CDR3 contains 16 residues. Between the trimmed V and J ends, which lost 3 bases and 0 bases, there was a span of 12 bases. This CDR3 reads CASSFLGGSAKNIQYF. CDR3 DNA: TGTGCCAGCAGCTTTCTCGGGGGATCAGCCAAAAACATTCAGTACTTC. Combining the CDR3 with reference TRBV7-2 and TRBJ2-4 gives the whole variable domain GAGVSQSPSNKVTEKGKDVELRCDPISGHTALYWYRQSLGQGLEFLIYFQGNSAPDKSGLPSDRFSAERTGGSVSTLTIQRTQQEDSAVYLCASSFLGGSAKNIQYFGAGTRLSVL.

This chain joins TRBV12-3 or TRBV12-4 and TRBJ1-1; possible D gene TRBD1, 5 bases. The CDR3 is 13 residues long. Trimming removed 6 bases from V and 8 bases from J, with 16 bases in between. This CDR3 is CASRTGGLGEAFF. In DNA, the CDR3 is TGTGCCAGCAGGACTGGGGGGTTGGGGGAAGCTTTCTTT.

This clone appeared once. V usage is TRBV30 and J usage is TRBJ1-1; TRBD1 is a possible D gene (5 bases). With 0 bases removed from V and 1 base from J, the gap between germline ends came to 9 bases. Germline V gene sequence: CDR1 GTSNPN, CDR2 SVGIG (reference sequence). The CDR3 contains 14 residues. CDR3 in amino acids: CAWSVGRANTEAFF. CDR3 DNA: TGTGCCTGGAGTGTGGGCAGGGCGAACACTGAAGCTTTCTTT.

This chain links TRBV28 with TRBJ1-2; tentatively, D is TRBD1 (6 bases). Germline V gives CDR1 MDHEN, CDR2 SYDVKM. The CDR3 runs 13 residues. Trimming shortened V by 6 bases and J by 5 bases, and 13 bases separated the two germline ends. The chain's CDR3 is CASRTGSQYGYTF. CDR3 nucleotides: TGTGCCAGCAGGACAGGTTCACAATATGGCTACACCTTC.

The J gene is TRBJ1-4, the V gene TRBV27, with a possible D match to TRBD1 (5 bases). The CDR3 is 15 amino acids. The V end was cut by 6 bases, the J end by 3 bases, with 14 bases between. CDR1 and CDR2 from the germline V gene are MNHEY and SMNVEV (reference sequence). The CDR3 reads CASRRGPGPNEKLFF. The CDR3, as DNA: TGTGCCAGCAGAAGGGGTCCGGGTCCTAATGAAAAACTGTTTTTT. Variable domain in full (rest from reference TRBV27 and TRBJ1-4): EAQVTQNPRYLITVTGKKLTVTCSQNMNHEYMSWYRQDPGLGLRQIYYSMNVEVTDKGDVPEGYKVSRKEKRNFPLILESPSPNQTSLYFCASRRGPGPNEKLFFGSGTQLSVL.

The CDR3 DNA reads as TGTGCCAGCAGCCTAACGACGACTAGCGGGGGAATTTTTGACGAGCAGTACTTC. It is translated as CASSLTTTSGGIFDEQYF. The chain uses TRBV7-2 and TRBJ2-7, with 12 bases aligning to TRBD2. Trimming took 5 bases from V and 5 from J; bases not matched to a gene: 16. Germline CDR1 reads SGHTA; CDR2 reads FQGNSA. CDR3 size: 18 residues.

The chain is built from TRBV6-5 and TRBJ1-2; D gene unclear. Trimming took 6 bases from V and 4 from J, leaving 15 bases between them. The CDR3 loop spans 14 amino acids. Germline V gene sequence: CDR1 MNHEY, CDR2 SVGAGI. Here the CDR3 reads CASSEGVGSYGYTF. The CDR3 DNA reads TGTGCCAGCAGCGAGGGTGTAGGTTCCTATGGCTACACCTTC.

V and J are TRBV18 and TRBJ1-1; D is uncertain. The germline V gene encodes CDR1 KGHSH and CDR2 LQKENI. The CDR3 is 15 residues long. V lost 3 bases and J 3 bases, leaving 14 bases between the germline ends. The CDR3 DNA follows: TGTGCCAGCTCACCGCGGTTAAATGTGGACACTGAAGCTTTCTTT. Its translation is CASSPRLNVDTEAFF.

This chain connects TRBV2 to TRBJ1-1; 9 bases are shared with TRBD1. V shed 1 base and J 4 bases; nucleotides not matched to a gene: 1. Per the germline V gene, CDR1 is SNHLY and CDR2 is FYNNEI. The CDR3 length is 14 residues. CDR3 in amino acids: CASSEGGQGTEAFF. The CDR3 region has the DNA TGTGCCAGCAGTGAAGGGGGACAGGGCACTGAAGCTTTCTTT.

The CDR3 nucleotides are TGTGCCAGCAGCTTGGACAGGAACACTGAAGCTTTCTTT. Encoded protein: CASSLDRNTEAFF. The rearrangement links TRBV7-8 to TRBJ1-1, with D possibly matching TRBD1 (6 bases). V gave up 3 bases and J gave up 1 base, with 6 bases separating them. Germline lookup yields CDR1 SGHVS and CDR2 FQNEAQ. The CDR3 consists of 13 residues.

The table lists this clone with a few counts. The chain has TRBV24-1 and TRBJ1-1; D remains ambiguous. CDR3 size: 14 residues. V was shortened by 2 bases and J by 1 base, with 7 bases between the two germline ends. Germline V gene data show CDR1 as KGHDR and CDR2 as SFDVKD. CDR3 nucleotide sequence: TGTGCCACCAGTGATTATACAGAGAACACTGAAGCTTTCTTT. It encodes CATSDYTENTEAFF.

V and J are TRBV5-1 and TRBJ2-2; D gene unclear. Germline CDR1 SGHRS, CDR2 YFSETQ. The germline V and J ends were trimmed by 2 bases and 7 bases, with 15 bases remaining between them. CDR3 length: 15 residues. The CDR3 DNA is TGCGCCAGCAGCTTATTGTTGGCGGATGGCGGGGAGCTGTTTTTT. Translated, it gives CASSLLLADGGELFF.

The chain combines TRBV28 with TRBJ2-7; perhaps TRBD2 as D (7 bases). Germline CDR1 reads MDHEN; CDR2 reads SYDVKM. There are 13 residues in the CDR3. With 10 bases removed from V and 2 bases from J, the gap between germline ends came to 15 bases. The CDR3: CATIGGGAYEQYF. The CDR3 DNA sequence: TGTGCCACCATAGGAGGGGGGGCCTACGAGCAGTACTTC.

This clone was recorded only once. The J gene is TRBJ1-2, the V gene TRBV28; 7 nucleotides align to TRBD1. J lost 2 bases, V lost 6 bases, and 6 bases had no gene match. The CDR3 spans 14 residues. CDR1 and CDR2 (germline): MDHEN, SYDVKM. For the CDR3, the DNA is TGTGCCAGCAGCCGTGACAGGGCCAACTATGGCTACACCTTC. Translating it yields CASSRDRANYGYTF.